The 27 T cell receptor beta chains presented below share a single source sample, sequenced in a study of blood T cell repertoires in COVID-19. Measured with immunoSEQ multiplex PCR; TCRdb has only the in-frame clones, and not every one. The sample lists about 180,000 clones, more than 75% occurring once. Source material: peripheral blood. All receptors derive from a woman aged 65 to 85 with COVID-19, enrolled during active disease.

This chain uses TRBV28 with TRBJ2-7; 10 bases map to TRBD1. Unmatched junction bases numbered 12, after V lost 4 bases and J lost 3 bases. Germline lookup yields CDR1 MDHEN and CDR2 SYDVKM. CDR3 length: 17 amino acids. CDR3 amino acids: CASSYTLGTGVLYEQYF. The CDR3 DNA reads as TGTGCCAGCAGTTACACCTTAGGGACAGGGGTTCTCTACGAGCAGTACTTC.

The gene calls are TRBV27 and TRBJ2-7; 14 bases match TRBD2. J lost 4 bases, V lost 6 bases, and 2 bases had no gene match. The CDR3 spans 14 residues. Germline-derived CDR1 and CDR2 are MNHEY and SMNVEV (reference sequence). The CDR3 is CASSGTSGSYEQYF. The CDR3 DNA reads TGTGCCAGCAGCGGGACTAGCGGGAGTTACGAGCAGTACTTC.

The V call is TRBV4-1, the J call TRBJ1-2, with D maybe TRBD1 (6 bases). The V gene lost 1 base and the J gene lost 5 bases, with 11 bases spanning the gap. Germline assignment: CDR1 MGHRA and CDR2 YSYEKL. The CDR3 loop spans 14 amino acids. The CDR3 DNA reads as TGCGCCAGCAGCCAAGGGGGGGGCGCTTATGGCTACACCTTC. It is translated as CASSQGGGAYGYTF.

V and J are TRBV24-1 and TRBJ2-1; 7 positions agree with TRBD2. Trimming at V came to 4 bases and at J to 0 bases, leaving 14 bases not matched to a gene. CDR3 length: 19 amino acids. Germline lookup yields CDR1 KGHDR and CDR2 SFDVKD. The CDR3 nucleotides are TGTGCCACCAGTGACCCCCGACCTAGCGGAGCTCTCTCCTACAATGAGCAGTTCTTC. It yields the protein CATSDPRPSGALSYNEQFF.

V and J are TRBV5-1 and TRBJ2-1, with 11 positions matching TRBD2. Germline values: CDR1 SGHRS, CDR2 YFSETQ. The CDR3 has 16 residues. Trimming cost V 2 bases and J 7 bases; bases outside gene matches: 8. CDR3 residues: CASSFLGLAVGNEQFF. In DNA, the CDR3 is TGCGCCAGCAGCTTTTTGGGACTAGCGGTCGGGAATGAGCAGTTCTTC.

This chain connects TRBV4-1 to TRBJ2-5; 8 nucleotides align to TRBD1. There are 15 residues in the CDR3. The germline CDR1 and CDR2 sequences are MGHRA and YSYEKL. With V trimmed by 3 bases and J by 4 bases, 7 bases remained unmatched. The CDR3 coding sequence is TGCGCCAGCAGCCAGTGGACAGGGAAACGAGAGACCCAGTACTTC. The encoded protein is CASSQWTGKRETQYF.

The chain couples TRBV7-3 to TRBJ1-1; the match to TRBD1 covers 8 bases. The CDR3 runs to 15 residues. Germline CDR1 SGHTA, CDR2 FQGTGA. Trimming cost V 5 bases and J 1 base; bases outside gene matches: 6. Here the CDR3 reads CASSTTGVGNTEAFF. Written as DNA, the CDR3 is TGTGCCAGCAGCACGACAGGGGTAGGGAACACTGAAGCTTTCTTT.

The chain employs TRBV2 and TRBJ2-1, with 10 bases matching TRBD2. Germline V lookup: CDR1 SNHLY, CDR2 FYNNEI. CDR3 length: 14 residues. After removal of 6 bases from V and 11 bases from J, the junction contained 10 bases not matched to a gene. CDR3 sequence reads: CASRKGLANLKQFF. CDR3 nucleotides: TGTGCCAGCAGGAAGGGACTAGCGAATTTAAAGCAGTTCTTC.

The rearrangement joins TRBV18 to TRBJ1-3; 9 bases align to TRBD1. Germline CDR1 and CDR2: KGHSH and LQKENI. This CDR3 region has 16 residues. Trimming at V came to 6 bases and at J to 0 bases, leaving 6 bases not matched to a gene. This CDR3 reads CASSSGTGSSGNTIYF. DNA of the CDR3: TGTGCCAGCTCGTCCGGGACAGGGAGCTCTGGAAACACCATATATTTT.

This rearrangement joins TRBV2 to TRBJ2-7; 8 nucleotides line up with TRBD1. This CDR3 has 13 amino acids. CDR1 and CDR2 from the germline V gene are SNHLY and FYNNEI. With 5 bases clipped from V and 6 bases from J, the junction kept 6 bases outside the gene matches. DNA of the CDR3: TGTGCCAGCAGTATAGGACAGGGCGGCGAGCAGTACTTC. Encoded protein: CASSIGQGGEQYF.

The chain joins TRBV28 to TRBJ2-1; a weak D match, TRBD2 (6 bases). CDR1 MDHEN and CDR2 SYDVKM come from the germline V gene. CDR3 length equals 17 residues. V shed 3 bases and J shed 0 bases, with 15 bases lying between them. CDR3 in DNA: TGTGCCAGCAGTTTGGATAGCGGTGTGGGCTCCTACAATGAGCAGTTCTTC. Its protein is CASSLDSGVGSYNEQFF.

This chain links TRBV11-2 with TRBJ2-3, with 9 bases lining up with TRBD2. Germline V lookup: CDR1 SGHAT, CDR2 FQNNGV. This CDR3 has 16 amino acids. Trimming removed 1 base from V and 1 base from J; junction bases left unmatched: 3. The CDR3 DNA reads as TGTGCCAGCAGCTTAGTAGTAGCGGGGGGCACAGATACGCAGTATTTT. Encoded protein: CASSLVVAGGTDTQYF.

The chain is built from TRBV7-2 and TRBJ1-2; 9 positions agree with TRBD1. The CDR3 sequence is 15 residues long. V lost 5 bases, J lost 6 bases, and 10 bases stayed unmatched. The germline V gene encodes CDR1 SGHTA and CDR2 FQGNSA. CDR3: CASSSRDRARNGYTF. The CDR3 nucleotides are TGTGCCAGCAGCAGCCGGGACAGGGCACGGAATGGCTACACCTTC.

The CDR3 protein is CASSLGRGYEQYF. CDR3 bases: TGTGCCAGCAGTTTAGGGCGGGGGTACGAGCAGTACTTC. The chain carries TRBV12-3 or TRBV12-4 and TRBJ2-7; 7 bases fit TRBD2. The CDR3 is 13 amino acids. After removal of 1 base from V and 4 bases from J, the junction contained 1 base not matched to a gene.

This clone has only a few counts. The chain carries TRBV25-1 and TRBJ2-3; D is undetermined. The germline V and J ends were trimmed by 10 bases and 2 bases, with 10 bases remaining between them. The CDR3 has 12 amino acids. CDR1 and CDR2 from the germline V gene are MGHDK and SYGVNS. The CDR3 here is CATSRLTDTQYF. The CDR3 DNA is TGTGCCACCTCGAGGCTCACAGATACGCAGTATTTT.

The gene calls are TRBV18 and TRBJ1-1; perhaps TRBD1 as D (6 bases). V was shortened by 6 bases and J by 5 bases, with 13 bases between the two germline ends. The V gene's germline CDR1 is KGHSH and CDR2 LQKENI. The CDR3 is 13 residues long. As DNA, the CDR3 is TGTGCCAGCTCCCCGAAAAGGGGGACTGAAGCTTTCTTT. Protein: CASSPKRGTEAFF.

The chain is built from TRBV7-9 and TRBJ1-3; 8 nucleotides match TRBD1. CDR3 length: 15 residues. Germline loops: CDR1 SEHNR, CDR2 FQNEAQ (reference sequence). V lost 5 bases to trimming and J lost 3 bases; unmatched junction nucleotides: 6. CDR3 loop: CASSLGTGGGNTIYF. The CDR3 DNA follows: TGTGCCAGCAGCCTCGGGACAGGCGGTGGAAACACCATATATTTT. Using reference TRBV7-9 and TRBJ1-3 for the parts outside the CDR3, the full variable domain is DTGVSQNPRHKITKRGQNVTFRCDPISEHNRLYWYRQTLGQGPEFLTYFQNEAQLEKSRLLSDRFSAERPKGSFSTLEIQRTEQGDSAMYLCASSLGTGGGNTIYFGEGSWLTVV.

V usage is TRBV5-1 and J usage is TRBJ2-1; TRBD2 aligns across 9 bases. Trimming removed 0 bases from V and 6 bases from J; junction bases left unmatched: 1. The CDR3 totals 14 residues. The germline V gene has CDR1 SGHRS and CDR2 YFSETQ. CDR3 loop: CASSLVAGVNEQFF. As DNA, the CDR3 is TGCGCCAGCAGCTTGGTAGCGGGAGTCAATGAGCAGTTCTTC.

J is TRBJ1-6 and V is TRBV5-1; no definite D call. Germline values: CDR1 SGHRS, CDR2 YFSETQ. The V end lost 2 bases, the J end lost 5 bases, and 11 bases lay between the germline ends. The length of the CDR3 is 15 residues. As DNA, the CDR3 is TGCGCCAGCAGCTTAGGCGGGTATCATAATTCACCCCTCCACTTT. Protein product: CASSLGGYHNSPLHF.

This rearrangement joins TRBV5-4 to TRBJ1-2; 8 nucleotides line up with TRBD1. The length of the CDR3 is 13 residues. CDR1 SGHNT and CDR2 YYREEE come from the germline V gene (reference sequence). V lost 4 bases and J lost 10; bases outside the gene matches: 9. The CDR3 DNA is TGTGCCAGCAGCGGCCGGGGACAGGACTACTACACCTTC. As protein: CASSGRGQDYYTF.

This clone has only one observation. V usage is TRBV29-1 and J usage is TRBJ2-7, with 9 nucleotides matching TRBD2. This CDR3 has 13 amino acids. With 3 bases clipped from V and 5 bases from J, the junction kept 5 bases outside the gene matches. Germline CDR1 reads SQVTM; CDR2 reads ANQGSEA. The CDR3 protein is CSVDLGLAHEQYF. In DNA form, the CDR3 reads TGCAGCGTTGATTTAGGACTAGCGCACGAGCAGTACTTC.

The chain joins TRBV19 to TRBJ1-4, with 7 bases lining up with TRBD1. The germline gives CDR1 LNHDA, CDR2 SQIVND (reference sequence). The V gene end was trimmed by 4 bases and the J gene end by 4 bases; junction bases not matched to a gene: 6. The CDR3 loop spans 15 amino acids. The CDR3, as DNA: TGTGCCAGTAGTACACAGGGGCTGGGTAATGAAAAACTGTTTTTT. The encoded protein is CASSTQGLGNEKLFF.

This clone was counted a few times. The chain recombines TRBV7-2 with TRBJ2-7; 11 bases match TRBD2. The CDR3 totals 14 residues. J lost 7 bases, V lost 5 bases, and 7 bases had no gene match. Germline V gene lookup returns CDR1 SGHTA and CDR2 FQGNSA. The CDR3, as DNA: TGTGCCAGCAGCCTTACTAGCGGGAGCAGTGAGCAGTACTTC. Translated: CASSLTSGSSEQYF.

This chain uses TRBV29-1 with TRBJ2-5; 7 bases match TRBD2. This CDR3 is built from 11 residues. CDR1 is SQVTM, CDR2 ANQGSEA, per germline. The CDR3 DNA reads as TGCACTAGCGGCAACCAAGAGACCCAGTACTTC. Translated, it gives CTSGNQETQYF. Variable domain in full (rest from reference TRBV29-1 and TRBJ2-5): SAVISQKPSRDICQRGTSLTIQCQVDSQVTMMFWYRQQPGQSLTLIATANQGSEATYESGFVIDKFPISRPNLTFSTLTVSNMSPEDSSIYLCTSGNQETQYFGPGTRLLVL.

This chain connects TRBV6-5 to TRBJ2-7; possible D gene TRBD1, 6 bases. Trimming pared 2 bases from V and 2 bases from J, leaving 7 bases between. CDR1 MNHEY and CDR2 SVGAGI come from the germline V gene. The CDR3 totals 13 residues. The CDR3 is CASSYGDTYEQYF. The CDR3 DNA reads TGTGCCAGCAGTTACGGGGACACCTACGAGCAGTACTTC.

The chain couples TRBV19 to TRBJ2-7; a possible D gene is TRBD2 (5 bases). Between the trimmed V and J ends, which lost 4 bases and 5 bases, there was a span of 15 bases. Germline loops: CDR1 LNHDA, CDR2 SQIVND (reference sequence). This CDR3 spans 14 amino acids. In DNA form, the CDR3 reads TGTGCCAGTAGTAGCAAGTCTAGCTTCCACGAGCAGTACTTC. Translation: CASSSKSSFHEQYF.

The chain joins TRBV19 to TRBJ2-1; D may be TRBD2 (7 bases). Germline lookup yields CDR1 LNHDA and CDR2 SQIVND (reference sequence). The CDR3 is made up of 15 amino acids. V lost 3 bases and J lost 2, with 11 bases in between. CDR3 bases: TGTGCCAGTAGTATTGAGGGGGGGCCCTACAATGAGCAGTTCTTC. The encoded protein is CASSIEGGPYNEQFF.